Listed here are 29 T cell receptor beta chains from one sample, sequenced in a study of early T cells in non-severe SARS-CoV-2 infection. TCRdb re-analysed the 5' RACE reads in MiXCR, keeping a single row per CDR3 protein. The data show under 85,000 distinct CDR3 sequences, about 12% seen once. Sequencing was done on a sample of whole blood. These receptors were obtained from an adult who was a healthcare worker with PCR-confirmed SARS-CoV-2 infection or an uninfected control (not recorded which).

This clonotype has just a few counts. This chain links TRBV29-1 with TRBJ1-1, with D possibly matching TRBD1 (6 bases). Trimming took off 4 bases at V and 6 bases at J, with 9 bases between the two ends. Germline loops: CDR1 SQVTM, CDR2 ANQGSEA. The CDR3 covers 11 residues. The CDR3 spells CSVARGPEAFF. The CDR3 DNA is TGCAGCGTTGCACGGGGGCCTGAAGCTTTCTTT.

The table lists this clonotype with a few counts. The J gene is TRBJ2-7, the V gene TRBV11-2; 9 nucleotides match TRBD1. Germline V CDR1 and CDR2: SGHAT, FQNNGV. CDR3 size: 16 residues. The ends lost 1 base at V and 7 bases at J; junction bases unmatched: 11. The CDR3 DNA follows: TGTGCCAGCAGCTTAGGCTGGGGACAGGGAATTAGGGAGCAGTACTTC. Its protein is CASSLGWGQGIREQYF.

This clonotype was seen a single time. The CDR3: CASSPLHEQYF. CDR3 in DNA: TGTGCCAGCTCACCACTCCACGAGCAGTACTTC. The genes are TRBV18 and TRBJ2-7; unclear D gene. This CDR3 is built from 11 residues. V shed 1 base and J shed 5 bases, with 3 bases lying between them. CDR1 and CDR2 from the germline V gene are KGHSH and LQKENI.

This clonotype was detected only a few times. The rearrangement joins TRBV7-9 to TRBJ2-4, with 8 bases that match TRBD2. CDR1 and CDR2 from the germline V gene are SEHNR and FQNEAQ (reference sequence). Unmatched junction bases numbered 4, after V lost 4 bases and J lost 8 bases. The CDR3 length is 13 residues. The CDR3 bases are TGTGCCAGCAGCTCGACTAGCGTATACATTCAGTACTTC. Its translation is CASSSTSVYIQYF.

This clonotype was observed a few times. This chain links TRBV29-1 with TRBJ2-5; no definite D call. V was pared by 6 bases and J by 5 bases, with 10 bases between. Germline V gene data show CDR1 as SQVTM and CDR2 as ANQGSEA. The CDR3 covers 11 residues. CDR3 in amino acids: CSVSTGETQYF. The CDR3 DNA reads as TGCAGCGTGTCAACCGGGGAGACCCAGTACTTC.

This clonotype was detected only a few times. The DNA of the CDR3 is TGCGCCAGCAGCCAAGCGTTGGATCAGCCCCAGCATTTT. Translating gives CASSQALDQPQHF. The rearrangement uses TRBV4-1 and TRBJ1-5; D gene unclear. The CDR3 loop spans 13 amino acids. V lost 1 base to trimming and J lost 5 bases, with 6 bases between them. Germline-derived CDR1 and CDR2 are MGHRA and YSYEKL.

The chain recombines TRBV4-2 with TRBJ1-2; D remains ambiguous. The CDR3 sequence is 16 residues long. CDR1 and CDR2 from the germline V gene are LGHNA and YNFKEQ. Trimming left V 4 bases short and J 0 bases short, with 15 bases between. CDR3 sequence: CASSPPGANSNYGYTF. In DNA form, the CDR3 reads TGTGCCAGCAGCCCCCCGGGAGCTAATTCTAACTATGGCTACACCTTC.

This clonotype came up many times. The chain has TRBV6-5 and TRBJ2-3; unclear D gene. V was trimmed by 0 bases and J by 1 base, leaving 8 bases between them. Germline CDR1 reads MNHEY; CDR2 reads SVGAGI. This CDR3 contains 15 residues. CDR3 protein: CASSYSYPGTDTQYF. In DNA form, the CDR3 reads TGTGCCAGCAGTTACTCGTACCCGGGCACAGATACGCAGTATTTT.

This clonotype was counted ten times or more. The J gene is TRBJ1-1, the V gene TRBV3-1; TRBD1 might be the D (5 bases). Germline V lookup: CDR1 LGHDT, CDR2 YNNKEL (reference sequence). The V gene lost 1 base and the J gene lost 4 bases, with 10 bases spanning the gap. This CDR3 is 14 amino acids long. The DNA for the CDR3 is TGTGCCAGCAGCCAAGCACACGGGGGCACTGAAGCTTTCTTT. Translation gives CASSQAHGGTEAFF.

This clonotype turned up a few times. The chain combines TRBV7-2 with TRBJ1-6; 7 bases are shared with TRBD1. Germline trimming cut 8 bases from V and 7 bases from J; bases unmatched to any gene: 5. CDR3 size: 13 residues. Germline lookup yields CDR1 SGHTA and CDR2 FQGNSA. The CDR3 spells CASGRDSNSPLHF. CDR3 bases: TGTGCCAGCGGCCGGGACAGCAATTCACCCCTCCACTTT. The full variable domain, completed using reference TRBV7-2 and TRBJ1-6, is GAGVSQSPSNKVTEKGKDVELRCDPISGHTALYWYRQSLGQGLEFLIYFQGNSAPDKSGLPSDRFSAERTGGSVSTLTIQRTQQEDSAVYLCASGRDSNSPLHFGNGTRLTVT.

This clonotype occurred many times. The chain links TRBV12-3 or TRBV12-4 to TRBJ1-5; a weak D match, TRBD1 (5 bases). V lost 3 bases and J 4 bases, leaving 19 bases between the germline ends. The CDR3 has 17 residues. The CDR3 loop is CASSFALRQGKNQPQHF. The CDR3 DNA sequence: TGTGCCAGCAGTTTCGCTCTTCGGCAGGGAAAAAATCAGCCCCAGCATTTT.

This clonotype was picked up many times. V is TRBV12-3 or TRBV12-4 and J is TRBJ2-1, with 8 bases lining up with TRBD1. CDR3 length equals 15 residues. The junction had 3 bases not matched to a gene; V was cut back by 1 base and J by 4 bases. The CDR3 loop is CASSLDRGSYNEQFF. The CDR3 nucleotides read TGTGCCAGCAGTTTAGACAGGGGGTCGTACAATGAGCAGTTCTTC.

This clonotype was picked up a small number of times. The chain joins TRBV11-2 to TRBJ2-7; D perhaps matches TRBD1 (5 bases). The CDR3 extends over 14 amino acids. The ends were cut back, 2 bases at V and 7 bases at J, with 15 bases in the middle. Germline values: CDR1 SGHAT, CDR2 FQNNGV. The CDR3 reads CASSLQGTSREQYF. Written as DNA, the CDR3 is TGTGCCAGCAGCTTACAGGGTACGTCAAGGGAGCAGTACTTC.

The chain joins TRBV20-1 to TRBJ2-2; D may match TRBD1 or TRBD2 (5 bases each). Trimming removed 3 bases from V and 5 bases from J, with 13 bases in between. Germline lookup yields CDR1 DFQATT and CDR2 SNEGSKA (reference sequence). This CDR3 comprises 14 residues. The CDR3 loop is CSASLGARTGELFF. The CDR3 nucleotides read TGCAGTGCTAGTCTCGGGGCGAGGACCGGGGAGCTGTTTTTT.

This clonotype has at least ten counts. This chain connects TRBV14 to TRBJ2-3; no clear D. The CDR3 length is 19 residues. V was trimmed by 2 bases and J by 4 bases, leaving 25 bases between them. Germline values: CDR1 SGHDN, CDR2 FVKESK. CDR3 sequence (DNA): TGTGCCAGCAGCCAACACATAAAGACGTCTGCGGTTAGGGCAGATACGCAGTATTTT. Its translation: CASSQHIKTSAVRADTQYF.

V usage is TRBV5-1 and J usage is TRBJ1-4, with D perhaps matching TRBD1 (5 bases). The CDR3 extends over 15 amino acids. V was shortened by 3 bases and J by 5 bases, with 14 bases between the two germline ends. Germline V gene data show CDR1 as SGHRS and CDR2 as YFSETQ. The CDR3 is CASSWRGAGNEKLFF. The CDR3 nucleotides read TGCGCCAGCAGCTGGAGGGGTGCCGGCAATGAAAAACTGTTTTTT.

This clonotype was detected ten times or more. The chain employs TRBV9 and TRBJ2-7, with 8 nucleotides matching TRBD2. V shed 0 bases and J 2 bases; nucleotides not matched to a gene: 7. The CDR3 extends over 16 amino acids. CDR1 and CDR2 from the germline V gene are SGDLS and YYNGEE. This chain's CDR3 is CASSVGTGGAPYEQYF. The CDR3 region has the DNA TGTGCCAGCAGCGTAGGAACGGGGGGGGCCCCCTACGAGCAGTACTTC.

This clonotype occurred many times. The V and J genes are TRBV7-6 and TRBJ2-3, with a weak D call TRBD1 (6 bases). V was pared by 1 base and J by 9 bases, with 14 bases between. Germline V lookup: CDR1 SGHVS, CDR2 FNYEAQ. The CDR3 contains 14 residues. CDR3 protein: CASSLGADTGTQYF. The CDR3 DNA is TGTGCCAGCAGCTTAGGTGCGGACACAGGGACGCAGTATTTT.

There are a few counts of this clonotype. The chain links TRBV6-5 to TRBJ1-1; D gene ambiguous. Germline V CDR1 and CDR2: MNHEY, SVGAGI. The length of the CDR3 is 12 residues. V gave up 4 bases and J gave up 1 base, with 4 bases separating them. DNA of the CDR3: TGTGCCAGCAGTTTAAAGAACACTGAAGCTTTCTTT. Its translation is CASSLKNTEAFF.

The sample holds many counts of this clonotype. This chain uses TRBV7-9 with TRBJ1-6; the D is unclear. Trimming removed 1 base at V and 8 bases at J, with 3 bases between. Germline V CDR1 and CDR2: SEHNR, FQNEAQ (reference sequence). CDR3 length: 12 residues. The CDR3 coding sequence is TGTGCCAGCAGCTTAGGGGATTCACCCCTCCACTTT. This encodes CASSLGDSPLHF.

This chain uses TRBV11-1 with TRBJ2-3; D perhaps matches TRBD2 (6 bases). The germline V and J ends were trimmed by 3 bases and 0 bases, with 10 bases remaining between them. The CDR3 is 15 amino acids. Germline-derived CDR1 and CDR2 are SGHAT and FQDESV (reference sequence). The chain's CDR3 is CASSFRRGSTDTQYF. The CDR3 DNA reads TGTGCCAGCAGCTTTCGGCGGGGAAGCACAGATACGCAGTATTTT.

This clonotype was recorded many times. The genes are TRBV21-1 and TRBJ1-1; TRBD1, the table's D call, was not compared with the DNA. TRBV21-1 is a known pseudogene. The CDR3 sequence is 16 residues long. For the CDR3, the DNA is TGTGCCAGCAGCAAAAATCACAGGGGGCCTTGCACTGAAGCTTTCTTT. This gives the protein CASSKNHRGPCTEAFF.

This clonotype was found many times. This chain joins TRBV11-2 and TRBJ1-1, with D uncertain. In germline, CDR1 is SGHAT, CDR2 FQNNGV. V was shortened by 3 bases and J by 3 bases, with 2 bases between the two germline ends. The CDR3 covers 11 residues. CDR3 protein: CASSFHTEAFF. The CDR3, as DNA: TGTGCCAGCAGCTTTCACACTGAAGCTTTCTTT. Looking up the rest from reference TRBV11-2 and TRBJ1-1 gives the full variable domain: EAGVAQSPRYKIIEKRQSVAFWCNPISGHATLYWYQQILGQGPKLLIQFQNNGVVDDSQLPKDRFSAERLKGVDSTLKIQPAKLEDSAVYLCASSFHTEAFFGQGTRLTVV.

By share of the sample, this clonotype is medium-sized (0.01 to 0.1%). This chain links TRBV27 with TRBJ2-3; D remains unclear. Trimming left V 7 bases short and J 5 bases short, with 10 bases between. CDR3 length: 12 amino acids. The germline V gene has CDR1 MNHEY and CDR2 SMNVEV (reference sequence). Written as DNA, the CDR3 is TGTGCCAGCAAGGAGTACGGAGATACGCAGTATTTT. Its translation is CASKEYGDTQYF.

This chain connects TRBV18 to TRBJ1-4, with TRBD1 matching 8 bases. Trimming removed 4 bases from V and 2 bases from J; junction bases left unmatched: 3. Germline assignment: CDR1 KGHSH and CDR2 LQKENI. The CDR3 totals 15 residues. The CDR3: CASSQDRATNEKLFF. The CDR3 DNA reads TGTGCCAGCTCACAGGACAGGGCCACTAATGAAAAACTGTTTTTT.

This clonotype was found many times. The chain uses TRBV7-2 and TRBJ1-2; 9 nucleotides match TRBD1. The CDR3 contains 16 residues. The germline CDR1 and CDR2 sequences are SGHTA and FQGNSA. Unmatched junction bases numbered 5, after V lost 1 base and J lost 2 bases. The CDR3 is CASSLVTGGLNYGYTF. The CDR3 bases are TGTGCCAGCAGCTTAGTGACAGGGGGGCTGAACTATGGCTACACCTTC. Together with reference TRBV7-2 and TRBJ1-2, the CDR3 gives the full variable domain: GAGVSQSPSNKVTEKGKDVELRCDPISGHTALYWYRQSLGQGLEFLIYFQGNSAPDKSGLPSDRFSAERTGGSVSTLTIQRTQQEDSAVYLCASSLVTGGLNYGYTFGSGTRLTVV.

This clonotype was detected only a few times. The genes are TRBV4-1 and TRBJ2-3; D uncertain. V was trimmed by 0 bases and J by 0 bases, leaving 10 bases between them. Germline loops: CDR1 MGHRA, CDR2 YSYEKL. The CDR3 runs to 16 residues. CDR3 region: CASSQEVRSSTDTQYF. CDR3 nucleotide sequence: TGCGCCAGCAGCCAAGAAGTCCGGTCCAGCACAGATACGCAGTATTTT.

This clonotype occurred many times. V is TRBV20-1 and J is TRBJ1-2; tentatively, D is TRBD1 (6 bases). The CDR3 spans 13 residues. V lost 5 bases and J lost 3, with 13 bases in between. Germline lookup yields CDR1 DFQATT and CDR2 SNEGSKA (reference sequence). CDR3 nucleotide sequence: TGCAGTGCTCCGGACAGCGGTGACTATGGCTACACCTTC. Its translation is CSAPDSGDYGYTF.

The chain employs TRBV6-5 and TRBJ2-7; D is undetermined. Looked up from germline, CDR1 is MNHEY and CDR2 is SVGAGI. V was clipped by 0 bases and J by 1 base, with 16 bases between them. The CDR3 is made up of 17 amino acids. The CDR3 reads CASSYSIGLSGSYEQYF. DNA of the CDR3: TGTGCCAGCAGTTACTCGATAGGCCTGAGTGGATCCTACGAGCAGTACTTC.